A selection of T cell receptor beta chains follows, all from one sample in a study of CD8+ T cells in alopecia areata. Clones were read by immunoSEQ multiplex PCR, and TCRdb kept only the in-frame ones, dropping some. The table has roughly 120,000 clones, more than 40% seen once; the top ten hold roughly 0.45%. Sequenced here: CD4+ T cells sorted from blood, sampled at week 4, from a patient treated with tofacitinib. These receptors originate from a human donor with alopecia areata. Both conserved end residues are part of each CDR3. A D gene is named only where the DNA matches it firmly. Size values are once, few and many counts, or a class for expanded clones, and some rows have none.

CDR3: CSVYSGGNQPQHF
DNA: TGCAGCGTATATTCAGGGGGCAATCAGCCCCAGCATTTT
V: TRBV29-1
size: .
D: .
J: TRBJ1-5

CDR3: CASSFSGDNEQFF
DNA: TGCGCCAGCAGCTTTTCCGGCGACAATGAGCAGTTCTTC
V: TRBV5-1
size: .
D: .
J: TRBJ2-1

CDR3: CSVPDGTDTQYF
DNA: TGCAGCGTCCCTGACGGAACAGATACGCAGTATTTT
V: TRBV29-1
size: .
D: .
J: TRBJ2-3

CDR3: CASSPDRGLNYGYTF
DNA: TGTGCCAGCAGTCCCGACAGGGGGCTGAACTATGGCTACACCTTC
V: TRBV27
size: .
D: TRBD1
J: TRBJ1-2

CDR3: CASSPITGAPNEQFF
DNA: TGTGCCAGCTCACCAATAACGGGAGCGCCTAATGAGCAGTTCTTC
V: TRBV18
size: few
D: .
J: TRBJ2-1

CDR3: CASSSREEGMAFF
DNA: TGTGCCAGCAGCTCCAGGGAGGAGGGCATGGCTTTCTTT
V: TRBV7-6
size: .
D: .
J: TRBJ1-1

CDR3: CATSRDRGETQYF
DNA: TGTGCCACCAGCAGAGATAGAGGCGAGACCCAGTACTTC
V: TRBV15
size: few
D: .
J: TRBJ2-5

CDR3: CASSPTSGGGYGYTF
DNA: TGTGCCAGCAGCCCTACATCGGGGGGGGGCTATGGCTACACCTTC
V: TRBV4-2
size: .
D: .
J: TRBJ1-2

CDR3: CASSLTTLGLGVPSHEQFF
DNA: TGTGCCAGCAGCTTAACAACCTTGGGACTGGGGGTCCCCAGCCATGAGCAGTTCTTC
V: TRBV7-3
size: .
D: .
J: TRBJ2-1

CDR3: CSVEIGYLNTEAFF
DNA: TGCAGCGTTGAAATTGGGTACTTGAACACTGAAGCTTTCTTT
V: TRBV29-1
size: .
D: .
J: TRBJ1-1

CDR3: CASSLGTPYEQYF
DNA: TGCGCCAGCAGCTTGGGGACACCTTACGAGCAGTACTTC
V: TRBV5-1
size: .
D: .
J: TRBJ2-7

CDR3: CASSYSAALGEAFF
DNA: TGTGCCAGCAGTTACTCAGCAGCCCTCGGAGAAGCTTTCTTT
V: TRBV6-6
size: few
D: .
J: TRBJ1-1

CDR3: CASSRPNEKLFF
DNA: TGTGCCAGCTCCAGACCGAATGAAAAACTGTTTTTT
V: TRBV25-1
size: .
D: .
J: TRBJ1-4

CDR3: CSVAHRVGAGDEQFF
DNA: TGCAGCGTCGCGCACCGCGTCGGAGCAGGCGATGAGCAGTTCTTC
V: TRBV29-1
size: few
D: .
J: TRBJ2-1

CDR3: CASSFVKGGYYEQYF
DNA: TGCGCCAGCAGCTTCGTGAAAGGTGGTTACTACGAGCAGTACTTC
V: TRBV5-1
size: few
D: .
J: TRBJ2-7

CDR3: CASSQAPGGYEQYF
DNA: TGCGCCAGCAGCCAAGCCCCCGGGGGCTACGAGCAGTACTTC
V: TRBV4-1
size: few
D: .
J: TRBJ2-7

CDR3: CSVALPRGEQYF
DNA: TGCAGCGTTGCCCTCCCCCGGGGGGAGCAGTACTTC
V: TRBV29-1
size: .
D: .
J: TRBJ2-7

CDR3: CSVEPPGWTEAFF
DNA: TGCAGCGTGGAACCACCAGGGTGGACTGAAGCTTTCTTT
V: TRBV29-1
size: .
D: .
J: TRBJ1-1

CDR3: CASSLTSGFYNEQFF
DNA: TGTGCCAGCAGTTTGACTAGCGGGTTCTACAATGAGCAGTTCTTC
V: TRBV6-1
size: few
D: TRBD2
J: TRBJ2-1

CDR3: CSVEGMRVNTEAFF
DNA: TGCAGCGTTGAGGGGATGAGGGTGAACACTGAAGCTTTCTTT
V: TRBV29-1
size: .
D: .
J: TRBJ1-1

CDR3: CASHQGGGLTTEAFF
DNA: TGCGCCAGCCATCAGGGTGGAGGGCTGACCACTGAAGCTTTCTTT
V: TRBV10-2
size: many
D: .
J: TRBJ1-1

CDR3: CAWDLLGRGNGYTF
DNA: TGTGCCTGGGACTTACTTGGCAGGGGCAATGGCTACACCTTC
V: TRBV30
size: .
D: .
J: TRBJ1-2

CDR3: CAWRLGANTGELFF
DNA: TGTGCCTGGAGGTTGGGGGCGAACACCGGGGAGCTGTTTTTT
V: TRBV30
size: .
D: .
J: TRBJ2-2

CDR3: CSVGQADNEQFF
DNA: TGCAGCGTTGGGCAAGCAGACAATGAGCAGTTCTTC
V: TRBV29-1
size: .
D: .
J: TRBJ2-1

CDR3: CSVGRAREAFF
DNA: TGCAGCGTTGGACGGGCCAGGGAAGCTTTCTTT
V: TRBV29-1
size: .
D: .
J: TRBJ1-1

CDR3: CASSPSGQASTSNQPQHF
DNA: TGTGCCAGCTCACCGTCGGGACAGGCATCGACAAGCAATCAGCCCCAGCATTTT
V: TRBV18
size: .
D: TRBD1
J: TRBJ1-5

CDR3: CAWTRDRGGVASNSPLHF
DNA: TGTGCCTGGACGCGGGACAGGGGTGGAGTAGCGAGTAATTCACCCCTCCACTTT
V: TRBV30
size: .
D: TRBD1
J: TRBJ1-6

CDR3: CASSFSGPYNEQFF
DNA: TGTGCCAGCAGCTTTAGCGGACCCTACAATGAGCAGTTCTTC
V: TRBV7-8
size: few
D: .
J: TRBJ2-1

CDR3: CSVVVRGYEQYF
DNA: TGCAGCGTTGTGGTGAGGGGCTACGAGCAGTACTTC
V: TRBV29-1
size: .
D: .
J: TRBJ2-7

CDR3: CSVPLGYQETQYF
DNA: TGCAGCGTTCCCCTTGGGTACCAAGAGACCCAGTACTTC
V: TRBV29-1
size: .
D: .
J: TRBJ2-5

CDR3: CASSLLQPNEQFF
DNA: TGTGCCAGCAGTTTATTACAACCCAATGAGCAGTTCTTC
V: TRBV27
size: .
D: .
J: TRBJ2-1

CDR3: CASTREVGTDTQYF
DNA: TGTGCCAGCACTCGGGAGGTCGGCACAGATACGCAGTATTTT
V: TRBV6-1
size: .
D: TRBD2
J: TRBJ2-3

CDR3: CASSVEERPSGEQFF
DNA: TGTGCCAGCAGCGTAGAGGAGCGGCCCTCGGGGGAGCAGTTCTTC
V: TRBV9
size: .
D: .
J: TRBJ2-1

CDR3: CASSAREGFRDRSSPLHF
DNA: TGTGCCAGCAGTGCCAGAGAGGGGTTCCGGGACAGGAGTTCACCCCTCCACTTT
V: TRBV6-1
size: few
D: TRBD1
J: TRBJ1-6

CDR3: CASSHRSPQGEQYF
DNA: TGTGCCAGCAGCCATAGAAGCCCCCAGGGCGAGCAGTACTTC
V: TRBV7-2
size: .
D: .
J: TRBJ2-7

CDR3: CSGKRTGQETQYF
DNA: TGCAGCGGGAAGCGGACAGGCCAAGAGACCCAGTACTTC
V: TRBV29-1
size: .
D: TRBD1
J: TRBJ2-5

CDR3: CSVSSGTGNQPQHF
DNA: TGCAGCGTTAGTTCCGGGACAGGTAATCAGCCCCAGCATTTT
V: TRBV29-1
size: .
D: TRBD1
J: TRBJ1-5

CDR3: CAWRMGRGTDTQYF
DNA: TGTGCCTGGAGAATGGGAAGAGGCACAGATACGCAGTATTTT
V: TRBV30
size: many
D: .
J: TRBJ2-3

CDR3: CASRTVGSGANVLTF
DNA: TGCGCCAGCAGAACCGTTGGGTCTGGGGCCAACGTCCTGACTTTC
V: TRBV5-1
size: few
D: .
J: TRBJ2-6

CDR3: CASSAFSGAETQYF
DNA: TGTGCCAGCTCAGCCTTTAGCGGAGCGGAGACCCAGTACTTC
V: TRBV18
size: few
D: .
J: TRBJ2-5

CDR3: CASSTPLGRRANYGYTF
DNA: TGTGCCAGCAGCACCCCTCTCGGCCGCCGAGCTAACTATGGCTACACCTTC
V: TRBV14
size: .
D: .
J: TRBJ1-2

CDR3: CAWSPTGITGANVLTF
DNA: TGTGCCTGGAGCCCCACAGGAATAACTGGGGCCAACGTCCTGACTTTC
V: TRBV30
size: few
D: .
J: TRBJ2-6

CDR3: CASSYGQGLTGYTF
DNA: TGTGCCAGCAGTTACGGACAGGGGTTGACTGGCTACACCTTC
V: TRBV6-6
size: .
D: TRBD1
J: TRBJ1-2

CDR3: CASSPGWGQLVETQYF
DNA: TGTGCCAGCAGCCCCGGATGGGGACAGTTAGTAGAGACCCAGTACTTC
V: TRBV5-4
size: .
D: TRBD1
J: TRBJ2-5

CDR3: CASSLWSSSETQYF
DNA: TGTGCCAGCAGTTTATGGAGCTCCTCAGAGACCCAGTACTTC
V: TRBV27
size: .
D: .
J: TRBJ2-5

CDR3: CAVGTGEYSNQPQHF
DNA: TGTGCCGTCGGGACAGGGGAATATAGCAATCAGCCCCAGCATTTT
V: TRBV30
size: once
D: TRBD1
J: TRBJ1-5

CDR3: CSVEGRGGTEAFF
DNA: TGCAGCGTTGAAGGCAGGGGGGGGACTGAAGCTTTCTTT
V: TRBV29-1
size: .
D: TRBD1
J: TRBJ1-1

CDR3: CASSHPQGLLSYNEQFF
DNA: TGTGCCAGCAGCCATCCTCAGGGTCTCCTTTCCTACAATGAGCAGTTCTTC
V: TRBV9
size: .
D: .
J: TRBJ2-1

CDR3: CATSRGDRDQYGYTF
DNA: TGTGCCACCAGCAGGGGGGATAGGGATCAGTATGGCTACACCTTC
V: TRBV15
size: few
D: .
J: TRBJ1-2

CDR3: CSATTAYEQYF
DNA: TGCAGTGCGACGACAGCCTACGAGCAGTACTTC
V: TRBV20-1
size: .
D: .
J: TRBJ2-7

CDR3: CASSLSPGQGGYGYTF
DNA: TGTGCCAGCAGTTTATCTCCGGGACAGGGAGGCTATGGCTACACCTTC
V: TRBV27
size: .
D: TRBD1
J: TRBJ1-2